The clone carrying this TCR beta chain has just one count. The length of the CDR3 is 15 residues. The germline V and J ends were trimmed by 0 bases and 6 bases, with 14 bases remaining between them. Germline V gene sequence: CDR1 SGHRS, CDR2 YFSETQ. The source of the sample is a study of shared clonotypes between healthy human individuals. Overall study: The donor group consisted of two women and three men, aged 18 to 49.

Here immunoSEQ multiplex PCR was the method, and the copy in TCRdb shows in-frame clones only, minus some. The sample has roughly 480,000 clones, 79% seen once; the top ten hold 12%. Sequencing input: PBMCs. The TCR sequence derives from a woman between 35 and 50 years old in good health. Some clones in this sample may be carry-over from other donors' samples. The V and J genes are TRBV5-1 and TRBJ2-3; the D gene is possibly TRBD2 (6 bases). CDR3 sequence (DNA): TGCGCCAGCAGCTTGGATGTGGGGGGTACGGATACGCAGTATTTT. This codes for CASSLDVGGTDTQYF.